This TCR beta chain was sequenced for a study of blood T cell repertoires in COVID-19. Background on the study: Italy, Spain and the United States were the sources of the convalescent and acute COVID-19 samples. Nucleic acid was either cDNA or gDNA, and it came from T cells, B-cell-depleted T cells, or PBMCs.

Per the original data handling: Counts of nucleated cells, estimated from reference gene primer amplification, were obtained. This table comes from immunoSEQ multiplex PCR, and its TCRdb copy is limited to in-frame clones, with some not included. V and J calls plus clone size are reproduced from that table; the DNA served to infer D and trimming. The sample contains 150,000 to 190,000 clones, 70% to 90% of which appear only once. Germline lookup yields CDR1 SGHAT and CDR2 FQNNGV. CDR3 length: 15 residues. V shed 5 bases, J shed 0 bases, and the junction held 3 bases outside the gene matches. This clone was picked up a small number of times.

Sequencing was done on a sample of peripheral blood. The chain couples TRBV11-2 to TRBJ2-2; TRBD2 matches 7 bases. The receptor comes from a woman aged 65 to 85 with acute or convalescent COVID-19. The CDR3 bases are TGTGCCAGCAGCCGAGCGGGGACGAACACCGGGGAGCTGTTTTTT. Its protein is CASSRAGTNTGELFF.